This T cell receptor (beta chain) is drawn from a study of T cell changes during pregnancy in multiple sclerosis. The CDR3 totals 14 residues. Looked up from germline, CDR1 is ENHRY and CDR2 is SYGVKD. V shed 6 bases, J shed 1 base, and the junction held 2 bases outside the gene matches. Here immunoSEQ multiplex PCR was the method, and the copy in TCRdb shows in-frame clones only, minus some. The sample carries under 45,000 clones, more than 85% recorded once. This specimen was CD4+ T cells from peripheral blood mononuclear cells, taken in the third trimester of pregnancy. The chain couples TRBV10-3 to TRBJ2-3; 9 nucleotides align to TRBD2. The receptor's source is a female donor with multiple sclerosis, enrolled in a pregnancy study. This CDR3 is CAIRAGGGTDTQYF. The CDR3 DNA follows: TGTGCCATCAGAGCGGGAGGAGGCACAGATACGCAGTATTTT.